These 30 T cell receptor beta chains share one sample of origin, sequenced in a study of T cells after yellow fever vaccination. One entry per CDR3 protein results from TCRdb running MiXCR on the 5' RACE reads. The sample lists some 560,000 distinct CDR3 sequences, 15% to 20% occurring once. This specimen was PBMCs, taken 15 days after the yellow fever booster vaccination. These receptor sequences come from a man aged 25 to 40 who received the YFV17D yellow fever vaccine.

In this sample, this clonotype turned up a few times. This chain links TRBV20-1 with TRBJ2-1; no clear D gene. V was cut by 1 base and J by 0 bases, with 7 bases left in between. Germline values: CDR1 DFQATT, CDR2 SNEGSKA (reference sequence). CDR3 length equals 14 residues. CDR3 DNA sequence: TGCAGTGCTAGAGTTCCATACTCCTACAATGAGCAGTTCTTC. Residues: CSARVPYSYNEQFF.

The sample holds a few counts of this clonotype. The rearrangement uses TRBV5-6 and TRBJ2-1; D gene uncertain. The CDR3 is made up of 13 amino acids. V lost 4 bases and J 7 bases, leaving 12 bases between the germline ends. The germline CDR1 and CDR2 sequences are SGHDT and YYEEEE. The DNA of the CDR3 is TGTGCCAGCAGCAGTCCGTTTGGGAATGAGCAGTTCTTC. Translation gives CASSSPFGNEQFF.

This clonotype was seen a handful of times. The rearrangement uses TRBV12-1 and TRBJ2-1; the listed D gene, TRBD2, was not tested against the DNA. TRBV12-1 is flagged as a pseudogene. This CDR3 spans 19 amino acids. CDR3: CASSLNGTSGSPPYNEQFF. CDR3 in DNA: TGTGCCAGCAGCTTGAATGGGACTAGCGGGAGTCCCCCCTACAATGAGCAGTTCTTC.

This clonotype was counted a few times. The V call is TRBV7-2, the J call TRBJ2-5, with a possible D match to TRBD1 (6 bases). This CDR3 has 14 residues. V shed 7 bases and J shed 2 bases, with 14 bases lying between them. In germline, CDR1 is SGHTA, CDR2 FQGNSA. The DNA of the CDR3 is TGTGCCAGCACCAGGACAGCCCATCAAGAGACCCAGTACTTC. Its protein is CASTRTAHQETQYF.

This clonotype was counted a few times. The chain recombines TRBV6-1 with TRBJ2-3, with D tentatively TRBD1 or TRBD2 (5 bases each). V lost 4 bases and J lost 2, with 10 bases in between. Germline V gene lookup returns CDR1 MNHNS and CDR2 SASEGT. The CDR3 spans 14 residues. CDR3 bases: TGTGCCAGCAGTGCCAGGGACCCCACAGATACGCAGTATTTT. Its protein is CASSARDPTDTQYF.

V gene TRBV20-1 combines with J gene TRBJ2-1; 9 nucleotides match TRBD2. Trimming removed 5 bases from V and 3 bases from J; junction bases left unmatched: 5. CDR3 length: 14 amino acids. The germline gives CDR1 DFQATT, CDR2 SNEGSKA (reference sequence). In DNA, the CDR3 is TGCAGTGCTTTAGCGGGAGCCCTCTACAATGAGCAGTTCTTC. Translating gives CSALAGALYNEQFF.

The chain has TRBV14 and TRBJ2-7, with D tentatively TRBD2 (6 bases). The length of the CDR3 is 14 residues. Trimming took 3 bases from V and 3 from J, leaving 12 bases between them. Germline lookup yields CDR1 SGHDN and CDR2 FVKESK. The CDR3 DNA sequence: TGTGCCAGCAGCCATATGGGAGGAGGCTACGAGCAGTACTTC. It yields the protein CASSHMGGGYEQYF.

The rearrangement links TRBV6-5 to TRBJ2-1; D is unclear. Trimming removed 7 bases from V and 5 bases from J, with 9 bases in between. Germline V gene data show CDR1 as MNHEY and CDR2 as SVGAGI. The CDR3 has 12 amino acids. The DNA for the CDR3 is TGTGCCAGCAAGGCCAGGCACAATGAGCAGTTCTTC. Translating it yields CASKARHNEQFF.

This chain joins TRBV7-2 and TRBJ2-5; unclear D gene. CDR1 is SGHTA and CDR2 is FQGNSA in the germline V gene. The CDR3 runs 13 residues. Trimming shortened V by 8 bases and J by 5 bases, and 15 bases separated the two germline ends. Here the CDR3 DNA reads TGTGCCAGCGGCAGCCGCCGGCGTGAGACCCAGTACTTC. Amino acid sequence: CASGSRRRETQYF.

This chain connects TRBV5-1 to TRBJ1-1; D gene uncertain. Germline-derived CDR1 and CDR2 are SGHRS and YFSETQ. This CDR3 region has 12 residues. Trimming removed 6 bases from V and 3 bases from J, with 9 bases in between. The CDR3 DNA reads as TGCGCCAGCAAACTCCAGGACACTGAAGCTTTCTTT. Its protein product is CASKLQDTEAFF.

The CDR3 nucleotides read TGTGCCAGCAGTGAAAAGTCACCCCTCCACTTT. Residues: CASSEKSPLHF. The chain recombines TRBV2 with TRBJ1-6; the D is unclear. Trimming left V 2 bases short and J 10 bases short, with 3 bases between. The CDR3 is 11 amino acids. Germline CDR1 and CDR2: SNHLY and FYNNEI.

The chain's CDR3 is CASSLYTSGSAAYEQYF. CDR3 nucleotide sequence: TGTGCCAGCAGCTTATACACTAGCGGGAGTGCGGCCTACGAGCAGTACTTC. The rearrangement joins TRBV7-6 to TRBJ2-7; 11 positions agree with TRBD2. The CDR3 runs 17 residues. Germline V gene lookup returns CDR1 SGHVS and CDR2 FNYEAQ. Losses at the gene ends were 2 bases for V and 2 bases for J; bases not matched to a gene: 8.

This clonotype was counted ten times or more. The chain couples TRBV19 to TRBJ1-2, with TRBD1 matching 7 bases. This CDR3 is 12 amino acids long. CDR1 is LNHDA, CDR2 SQIVND, per germline (reference sequence). With V trimmed by 8 bases and J by 1 base, 1 base remained unmatched. The chain's CDR3 is CASWDSNYGYTF. The CDR3 DNA is TGTGCCAGTTGGGACAGTAACTATGGCTACACCTTC.

This clonotype turned up a few times. The rearrangement joins TRBV20-1 to TRBJ2-7; 11 nucleotides agree with TRBD2. The CDR3 totals 15 residues. After removal of 0 bases from V and 2 bases from J, the junction contained 3 bases not matched to a gene. From germline, CDR1 is DFQATT and CDR2 SNEGSKA (reference sequence). The CDR3 is CSARDTSGSPYEQYF. CDR3 bases: TGCAGTGCTAGAGATACTAGCGGGAGCCCCTACGAGCAGTACTTC.

In this sample, this clonotype turned up a few times. The gene calls are TRBV6-2 or TRBV6-3 and TRBJ2-1; TRBD2 matches at 14 bases. Germline trimming cut 8 bases from V and 7 bases from J; bases unmatched to any gene: 10. Germline assignment: CDR1 MNHEY and CDR2 SVGEGT. The CDR3 runs 16 residues. CDR3 amino acids: CASATPGLAGVNEQFF. In DNA, the CDR3 is TGTGCCAGCGCAACACCGGGACTAGCGGGGGTGAATGAGCAGTTCTTC.

The J gene is TRBJ2-3, the V gene TRBV4-1; no clear D. The CDR3 spans 13 residues. Trimming took 0 bases from V and 10 from J, leaving 11 bases between them. Germline V gene data show CDR1 as MGHRA and CDR2 as YSYEKL. The CDR3 DNA follows: TGCGCCAGCAGCCAAGATATCCCTAGTTCGCAGTATTTT. Translated: CASSQDIPSSQYF.

V usage is TRBV7-2 and J usage is TRBJ1-6; 10 positions match TRBD1. The junction had 7 bases not matched to a gene; V was cut back by 5 bases and J by 12 bases. Germline CDR1 is SGHTA and CDR2 is FQGNSA. The CDR3 is 14 residues long. CDR3 in amino acids: CASSRDRGSKPLHF. CDR3 coding DNA: TGTGCCAGCAGCCGGGACAGGGGATCGAAACCCCTCCACTTT.

This clonotype has more than one count but fewer than ten. The gene calls are TRBV30 and TRBJ2-7; no firm D call. CDR1 is GTSNPN, CDR2 SVGIG, per germline (reference sequence). V lost 1 base and J lost 2, with 6 bases in between. The CDR3 has 12 amino acids. The CDR3 nucleotides are TGTGCCTGGAGTGGGGATGCCTACGAGCAGTACTTC. Translated, it gives CAWSGDAYEQYF.

This chain joins TRBV5-4 and TRBJ2-4; D is possibly TRBD1 (6 bases). Germline assignment: CDR1 SGHNT and CDR2 YYREEE (reference sequence). CDR3 size: 14 residues. V lost 0 bases, J lost 9 bases, and 13 bases lay in between. The DNA of the CDR3 is TGTGCCAGCAGCTTGGCAGGGGTGGATGGCATTCAGTACTTC. Translating gives CASSLAGVDGIQYF.

This clonotype occurred a few times. The gene calls are TRBV20-1 and TRBJ2-3, with D perhaps matching TRBD1 (6 bases). Germline V gene data show CDR1 as DFQATT and CDR2 as SNEGSKA (reference sequence). This CDR3 is built from 13 residues. The V gene lost 3 bases and the J gene lost 2 bases, with 9 bases spanning the gap. CDR3 nucleotide sequence: TGCAGTGCTAGGGACAGATTCACAGATACGCAGTATTTT. Protein sequence: CSARDRFTDTQYF.

The J gene is TRBJ2-1, the V gene TRBV30, with 8 nucleotides matching TRBD2. The CDR3 loop spans 20 amino acids. V gave up 3 bases and J gave up 0 bases; unmatched junction bases: 19. The germline V gene encodes CDR1 GTSNPN and CDR2 SVGIG (reference sequence). CDR3 coding DNA: TGTGCCTGGAGCCCATTCCGGCTAGCGGGCGTACCGAGCTCCTACAATGAGCAGTTCTTC. Its translation: CAWSPFRLAGVPSSYNEQFF.

This clonotype was counted only a few times. One base away lies a much larger clone, so this may be a sequencing read error. The chain has TRBV7-9 and TRBJ2-1; unclear D gene. V was trimmed by 2 bases and J by 5 bases, leaving 4 bases between them. The CDR3 runs 12 residues. In germline, CDR1 is SEHNR, CDR2 FQNEAQ (reference sequence). Here the CDR3 DNA reads TGTGCCAGCAGCTTACCGCACAATGAGCAGTTCTTC. This codes for CASSLPHNEQFF.

This clonotype came up a few times. This chain links TRBV6-1 with TRBJ2-5; the D gene is possibly TRBD2 (6 bases). The V end was cut by 6 bases, the J end by 6 bases, with 17 bases between. The germline gives CDR1 MNHNS, CDR2 SASEGT. The CDR3 runs 14 residues. CDR3 in amino acids: CASSGRGSLKTQYF. The CDR3 DNA reads as TGTGCCAGCAGCGGACGGGGGAGTCTGAAGACCCAGTACTTC.

The rearrangement uses TRBV6-2 or TRBV6-3 and TRBJ2-1; TRBD2 aligns across 11 bases. Germline CDR1 reads MNHEY; CDR2 reads SVGEGT. The CDR3 spans 17 residues. V was clipped by 6 bases and J by 7 bases; unmatched bases: 14. The DNA of the CDR3 is TGTGCCAGCAGCCCGATTCCAACTAGCGGGAGAAGGAATGAGCAGTTCTTC. It is translated as CASSPIPTSGRRNEQFF.

The chain combines TRBV6-5 with TRBJ2-7; no clear D. Germline lookup yields CDR1 MNHEY and CDR2 SVGAGI. The CDR3 sequence is 13 residues long. V shed 0 bases and J shed 6 bases, with 9 bases lying between them. In DNA form, the CDR3 reads TGTGCCAGCAGTTACTCGTTAGTTCGCGAGCAGTACTTC. It translates to CASSYSLVREQYF.

The gene calls are TRBV9 and TRBJ2-6; possible D gene TRBD2, 5 bases. This CDR3 comprises 16 residues. Trimming pared 0 bases from V and 0 bases from J, leaving 7 bases between. Germline V gene lookup returns CDR1 SGDLS and CDR2 YYNGEE. DNA of the CDR3: TGTGCCAGCAGCGTAGAAGGGAGCTCTGGGGCCAACGTCCTGACTTTC. It codes for CASSVEGSSGANVLTF.

This clonotype has a handful of counts. V and J are TRBV19 and TRBJ2-5, with D possibly TRBD1 on 6 matching bases. From germline, CDR1 is LNHDA and CDR2 SQIVND (reference sequence). V was clipped by 3 bases and J by 3 bases, with 14 bases between them. This CDR3 comprises 15 residues. The CDR3 coding sequence is TGTGCCAGTAGTATTGGGGGCTTTTCGGAAGAGACCCAGTACTTC. This sequence encodes CASSIGGFSEETQYF.

V usage is TRBV12-3 or TRBV12-4 and J usage is TRBJ2-1, with 8 bases aligning to TRBD2. After removal of 4 bases from V and 5 bases from J, the junction contained 7 bases not matched to a gene. The CDR3 is 15 residues long. The CDR3 loop is CASSSWERENNEQFF. In DNA, the CDR3 is TGTGCCAGCAGTTCATGGGAGCGGGAGAACAATGAGCAGTTCTTC.

Regarding this clonotype: An end of the junction differs from the germline gene, which may be a read error. This chain connects TRBV6-5 to TRBJ2-5; TRBD1 or TRBD2 may be the D gene (5 bases each). The germline V gene encodes CDR1 MNHEY and CDR2 SVGAGI. CDR3 length: 13 residues. The CDR3 loop is CASSLDGDGNQIF. DNA of the CDR3: TGTGCCAGCAGCCTCGACGGGGACGGGAATCAAATCTTC.

This rearrangement joins TRBV12-3 or TRBV12-4 to TRBJ2-1, with 11 bases matching TRBD2. The ends lost 6 bases at V and 5 bases at J; junction bases unmatched: 6. The CDR3 has 15 residues. Here the CDR3 DNA reads TGTGCCAGCAGAACCGGGACTAGCGGCAACAATGAGCAGTTCTTC. The encoded protein is CASRTGTSGNNEQFF.